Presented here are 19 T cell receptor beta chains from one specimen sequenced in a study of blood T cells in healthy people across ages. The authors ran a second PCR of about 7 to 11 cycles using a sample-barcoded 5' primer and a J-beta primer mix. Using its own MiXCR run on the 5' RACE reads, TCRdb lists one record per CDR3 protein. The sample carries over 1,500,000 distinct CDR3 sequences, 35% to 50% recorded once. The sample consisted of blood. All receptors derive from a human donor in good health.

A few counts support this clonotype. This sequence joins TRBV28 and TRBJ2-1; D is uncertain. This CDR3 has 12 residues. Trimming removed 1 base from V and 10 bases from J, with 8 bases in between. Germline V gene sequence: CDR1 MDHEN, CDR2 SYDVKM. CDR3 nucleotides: TGTGCCAGCAGTTTATCCAACTTCGAGCAGTTCTTC. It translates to CASSLSNFEQFF.

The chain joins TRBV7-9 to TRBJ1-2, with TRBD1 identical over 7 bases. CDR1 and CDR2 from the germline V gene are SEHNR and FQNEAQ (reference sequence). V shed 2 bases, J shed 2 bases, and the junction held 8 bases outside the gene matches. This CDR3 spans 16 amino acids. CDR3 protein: CASSLMTGRANYGYTF. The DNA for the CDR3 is TGTGCCAGCAGCTTAATGACAGGGAGGGCAAACTATGGCTACACCTTC.

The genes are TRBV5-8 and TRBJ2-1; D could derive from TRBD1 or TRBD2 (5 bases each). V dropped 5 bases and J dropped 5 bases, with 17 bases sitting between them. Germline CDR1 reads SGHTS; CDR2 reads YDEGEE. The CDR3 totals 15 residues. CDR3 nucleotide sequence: TGTGCCAGCAGAGTTTTCCCGGGGCATAACAATGAGCAGTTCTTC. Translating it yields CASRVFPGHNNEQFF.

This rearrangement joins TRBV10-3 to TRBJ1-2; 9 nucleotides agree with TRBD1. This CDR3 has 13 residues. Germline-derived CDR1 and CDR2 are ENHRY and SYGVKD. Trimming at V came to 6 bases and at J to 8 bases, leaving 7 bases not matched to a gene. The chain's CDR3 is CAISRDRAEGYTF. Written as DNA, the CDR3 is TGTGCCATCAGCAGGGACAGGGCGGAAGGCTACACCTTC.

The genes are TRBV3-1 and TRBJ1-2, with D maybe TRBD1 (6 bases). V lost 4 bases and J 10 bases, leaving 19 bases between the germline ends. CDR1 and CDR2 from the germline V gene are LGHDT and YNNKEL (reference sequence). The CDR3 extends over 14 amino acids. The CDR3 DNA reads TGTGCCAGCAGCCGGAACTCAGGGACACAAGACTACACCTTC. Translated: CASSRNSGTQDYTF.

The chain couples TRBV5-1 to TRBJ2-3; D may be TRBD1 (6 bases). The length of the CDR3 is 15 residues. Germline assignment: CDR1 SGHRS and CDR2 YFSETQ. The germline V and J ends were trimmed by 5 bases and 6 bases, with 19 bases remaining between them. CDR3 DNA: TGCGCCAGCAGATTGAGGTCCGGGACATCCGATACGCAGTATTTT. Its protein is CASRLRSGTSDTQYF.

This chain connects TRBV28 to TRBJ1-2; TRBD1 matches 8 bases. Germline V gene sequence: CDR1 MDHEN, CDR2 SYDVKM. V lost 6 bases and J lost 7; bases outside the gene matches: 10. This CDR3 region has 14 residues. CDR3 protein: CASSLGQGIGGYTF. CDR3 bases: TGTGCCAGCAGCCTTGGACAGGGAATAGGTGGCTACACCTTC.

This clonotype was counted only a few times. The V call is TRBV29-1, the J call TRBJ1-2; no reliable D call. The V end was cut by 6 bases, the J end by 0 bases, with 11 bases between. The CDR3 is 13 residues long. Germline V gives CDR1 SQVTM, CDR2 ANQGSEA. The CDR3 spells CSVVAWPNYGYTF. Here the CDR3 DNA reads TGCAGCGTCGTGGCCTGGCCTAACTATGGCTACACCTTC.

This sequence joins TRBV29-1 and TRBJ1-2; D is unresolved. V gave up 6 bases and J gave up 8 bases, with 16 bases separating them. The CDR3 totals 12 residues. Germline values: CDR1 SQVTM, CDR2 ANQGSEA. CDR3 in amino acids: CSVDRLVWGYTF. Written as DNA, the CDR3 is TGCAGCGTCGATAGGCTCGTCTGGGGCTACACCTTC.

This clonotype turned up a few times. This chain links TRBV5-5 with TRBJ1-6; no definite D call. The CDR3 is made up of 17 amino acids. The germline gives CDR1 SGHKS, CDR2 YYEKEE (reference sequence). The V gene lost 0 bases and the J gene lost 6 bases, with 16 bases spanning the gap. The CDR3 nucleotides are TGTGCCAGCAGCTTGGCCCTGACACGATTTCCTAATTCACCCCTCCACTTT. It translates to CASSLALTRFPNSPLHF.

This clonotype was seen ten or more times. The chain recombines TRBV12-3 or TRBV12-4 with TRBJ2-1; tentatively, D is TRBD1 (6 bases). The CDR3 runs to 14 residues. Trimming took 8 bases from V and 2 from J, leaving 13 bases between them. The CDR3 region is CASSPPGAYNEQFF. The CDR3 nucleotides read TGTGCCAGCTCACCACCAGGGGCCTACAATGAGCAGTTCTTC.

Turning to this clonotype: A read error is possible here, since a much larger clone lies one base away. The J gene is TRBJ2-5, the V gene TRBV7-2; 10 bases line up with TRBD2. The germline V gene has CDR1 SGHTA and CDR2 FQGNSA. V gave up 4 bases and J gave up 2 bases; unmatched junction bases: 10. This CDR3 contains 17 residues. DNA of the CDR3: TGTGCCAGCAGCTACCCGGGACTAGCGAGCTTTCAAGAGACCCAGTACTTC. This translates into CASSYPGLASFQETQYF.

The CDR3 DNA sequence: TGCAGTGCCCGGAAAACAGAGACCCAGTACTTC. Its translation: CSARKTETQYF. The chain is built from TRBV20-1 and TRBJ2-7; no clear D. The DNA end is more similar to TRBJ2-5, so the J call may be wrong. The CDR3 covers 11 residues. Per the germline V gene, CDR1 is DFQATT and CDR2 is SNEGSKA (reference sequence).

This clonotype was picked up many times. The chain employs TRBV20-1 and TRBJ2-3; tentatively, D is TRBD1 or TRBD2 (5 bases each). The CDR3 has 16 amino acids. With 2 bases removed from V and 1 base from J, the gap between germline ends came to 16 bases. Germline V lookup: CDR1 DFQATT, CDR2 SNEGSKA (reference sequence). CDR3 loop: CSARILLEGRTDTQYF. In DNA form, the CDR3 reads TGCAGTGCTAGAATTCTCCTAGAGGGGCGCACAGATACGCAGTATTTT.

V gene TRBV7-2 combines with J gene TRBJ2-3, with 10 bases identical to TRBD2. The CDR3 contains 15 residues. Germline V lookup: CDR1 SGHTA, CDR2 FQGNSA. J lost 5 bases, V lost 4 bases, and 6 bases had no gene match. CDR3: CASSSPGTSVDTQYF. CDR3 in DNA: TGTGCCAGCAGCTCCCCAGGGACTAGCGTAGATACGCAGTATTTT. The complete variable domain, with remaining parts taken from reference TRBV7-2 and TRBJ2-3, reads GAGVSQSPSNKVTEKGKDVELRCDPISGHTALYWYRQSLGQGLEFLIYFQGNSAPDKSGLPSDRFSAERTGGSVSTLTIQRTQQEDSAVYLCASSSPGTSVDTQYFGPGTRLTVL.

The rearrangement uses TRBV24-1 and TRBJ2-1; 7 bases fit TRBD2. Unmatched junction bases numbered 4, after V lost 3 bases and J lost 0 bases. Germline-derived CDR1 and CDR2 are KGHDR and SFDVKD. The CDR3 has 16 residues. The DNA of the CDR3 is TGTGCCACCAGTGATCTAGCGGTGAGCTCCTACAATGAGCAGTTCTTC. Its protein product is CATSDLAVSSYNEQFF.

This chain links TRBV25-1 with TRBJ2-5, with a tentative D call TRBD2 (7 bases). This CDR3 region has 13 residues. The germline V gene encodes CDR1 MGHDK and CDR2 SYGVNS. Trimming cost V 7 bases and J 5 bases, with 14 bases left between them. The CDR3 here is CASTEGGVETQYF. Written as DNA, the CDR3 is TGTGCCAGCACCGAAGGGGGGGTGGAGACCCAGTACTTC. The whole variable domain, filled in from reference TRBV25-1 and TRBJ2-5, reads EADIYQTPRYLVIGTGKKITLECSQTMGHDKMYWYQQDPGMELHLIHYSYGVNSTEKGDLSSESTVSRIRTEHFPLTLESARPSHTSQYLCASTEGGVETQYFGPGTRLLVL.

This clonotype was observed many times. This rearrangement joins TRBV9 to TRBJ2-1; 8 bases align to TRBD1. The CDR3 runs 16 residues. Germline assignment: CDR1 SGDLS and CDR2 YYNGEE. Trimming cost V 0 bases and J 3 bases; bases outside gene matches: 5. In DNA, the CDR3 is TGTGCCAGCAGCGTAGCTACAGGGGGGTACTACAATGAGCAGTTCTTC. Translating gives CASSVATGGYYNEQFF.

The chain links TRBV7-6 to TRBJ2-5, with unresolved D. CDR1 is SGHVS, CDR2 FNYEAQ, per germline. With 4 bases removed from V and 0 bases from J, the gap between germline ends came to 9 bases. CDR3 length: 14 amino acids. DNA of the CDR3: TGTGCCAGCAGCTCATCTGCTCACCAAGAGACCCAGTACTTC. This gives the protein CASSSSAHQETQYF.